These T cell receptor beta chains were read from a single sample in a study of T-cell reconstitution after alpha-beta-depleted transplantation in children. TCRdb reprocessed the PCR reads via MiXCR and lists one record per CDR3 protein. Among over 150,000 distinct CDR3 sequences listed, about 14% were seen once. Specimen: PBMCs from the stem cell graft donor, collected from the stem cell graft. These receptors came from a human donor who donated a stem cell graft to a child with acute lymphoblastic leukemia. Both conserved end residues are part of each CDR3. D genes are given only for firm matches. Size is stated for part of the rows, as once, few or many counts, or as a class when the clone is expanded.

j_call	v_call	d_call	clone_size	cdr3_nt	cdr3_aa
TRBJ2-7	TRBV4-1	.	many	TGCGCCAGCAGCCAAGATCACCGAGCCGGATCCTACGAGCAGTACTTC	CASSQDHRAGSYEQYF
TRBJ2-1	TRBV12-3/TRBV12-4	.	many	TGTGCCAGCGACCTCGCATTGGCGGGTGAGCAGTTCTTC	CASDLALAGEQFF
TRBJ2-7	TRBV10-3	.	many	TGTGCCACAGGAGTGTTAGAGCAGTACTTC	CATGVLEQYF
TRBJ2-1	TRBV20-1	.	.	TGCAGTGCGGGTCAGGCTCCGAAGGCCTACAATGAGCAGTTCTTC	CSAGQAPKAYNEQFF
TRBJ2-3	TRBV10-3	TRBD2	many	TGTGCCATCAGTGAGGGCGGGAGGCTGGATACGCAGTATTTT	CAISEGGRLDTQYF
TRBJ2-4	TRBV12-3/TRBV12-4	TRBD2	few	TGTGCCAGCGGGAAACTTGGGACTAGCGGGAGTAGGGAGAACATTCAGTACTTC	CASGKLGTSGSRENIQYF
TRBJ2-5	TRBV7-8	.	.	TGTGCCAGCAGCCAAGTACGGACTGCTCAAGAGACCCAGTACTTC	CASSQVRTAQETQYF
TRBJ2-7	TRBV20-1	.	many	TGCAGTGCTAGCCTAACGAGTGAGCAGTACTTC	CSASLTSEQYF
TRBJ1-5	TRBV12-3/TRBV12-4	TRBD1	many	TGTGCCAGCAGTTTCAGGGGGGATCAGCCCCAGCATTTT	CASSFRGDQPQHF
TRBJ2-1	TRBV20-1	.	few	TGCAGTGCTACGGGACCCTGGAATGAGCAGTTCTTC	CSATGPWNEQFF
TRBJ2-1	TRBV5-1	.	many	TGCGCCAGCAGCTTGGCCGAGGGGGAGAGCGAGCAGTTCTTC	CASSLAEGESEQFF
TRBJ2-1	TRBV24-1	TRBD2	.	TGTGCCACCAGTGATCTTGGACTAGCGGGAGGGAATGAGCAGTTCTTC	CATSDLGLAGGNEQFF
TRBJ1-1	TRBV27	.	many	TGTGCCAGCAGTCCCCTTTCGCGGCAGTTAGGCACTGAAGCTTTCTTT	CASSPLSRQLGTEAFF
TRBJ1-2	TRBV20-1	.	many	TGCAGTGCTCAACGGACAGCCAACTATGGCTACACCTTC	CSAQRTANYGYTF
TRBJ1-2	TRBV29-1	.	.	TGCAGCGTGGTAATAGTGCATGGCTACACCTTC	CSVVIVHGYTF
TRBJ2-3	TRBV6-6	.	many	TGTGCCATCGCTCGGGGAAGCACAGATACGCAGTATTTT	CAIARGSTDTQYF
TRBJ1-3	TRBV29-1	.	many	TGCAGCGTACTGGACAGCCGACTGTTAAACACCATATATTTT	CSVLDSRLLNTIYF
TRBJ1-3	TRBV11-1	TRBD1	.	TGTGCCAGCAGCTCCGAACGGACAGGGTCTGGAAACACCATATATTTT	CASSSERTGSGNTIYF
TRBJ1-2	TRBV27	TRBD1	many	TGTGCCAGCCGGTACCAGGGGGCTTTCTGGGATGGCTACACCTTC	CASRYQGAFWDGYTF
TRBJ2-7	TRBV5-1	TRBD1	many	TGCGCCAGCAGCCGGACAGGGGGCGCGCTCTCCGAGCAGTACTTC	CASSRTGGALSEQYF
TRBJ1-2	TRBV5-5	TRBD1	many	TGTGCCAGCAGCTTAAACTCCTTGGGGACAGCATATGGCTACACCTTC	CASSLNSLGTAYGYTF
TRBJ1-5	TRBV6-5	.	many	TGTGCCAGCAGTAACCCGGGGATCAATCAGCCCCAGCATTTT	CASSNPGINQPQHF
TRBJ2-1	TRBV28	TRBD2	few	TGTGCCAGCAGCCCCAGTGGGACTAGCGGGTTCTGGGATGAGCAGTTCTTC	CASSPSGTSGFWDEQFF
TRBJ2-2	TRBV7-2	.	many	TGTGCCAGCAGTTTAAAGGGGGACACCGGGGAGCTGTTTTTT	CASSLKGDTGELFF
TRBJ2-3	TRBV5-5	.	few	TGTGCCAGCAGCTTGCGGACAGGGAGGGTGGGCACAGATACGCAGTATTTT	CASSLRTGRVGTDTQYF
TRBJ2-2	TRBV28	.	few	TGTGCCAGCAGGAGGGGAGCCACCGGGGAGCTGTTTTTT	CASRRGATGELFF
TRBJ2-3	TRBV20-1	.	many	TGCAGTGGAGGAAAGGGGGACGGCACAGATACGCAGTATTTT	CSGGKGDGTDTQYF
TRBJ2-1	TRBV5-4	TRBD2	.	TGTGCCAGCAAACCCGGGACTAGCGGGAACAATGAGCAGTTCTTC	CASKPGTSGNNEQFF
TRBJ2-7	TRBV20-1	TRBD1	.	TGCAGTGATCCTTTCGTCGCTGACAGGGGGAGAATTTACGAGCAGTACTTC	CSDPFVADRGRIYEQYF
TRBJ1-1	TRBV11-3	.	.	TGTGCCAGCAGCCCCGACGGGGCTGAAGCTTTCTTT	CASSPDGAEAFF
TRBJ2-3	TRBV15	.	many	TGTGCCACCAGCAGAGAGCTGGGCGGGGAAACCCGCACAGATACGCAGTATTTT	CATSRELGGETRTDTQYF
TRBJ2-1	TRBV11-2	.	many	TGTGCCAGCAGCTTAGGGGTGGGAGCCGGGTACAATGAGCAGTTCTTC	CASSLGVGAGYNEQFF
TRBJ2-1	TRBV5-6	TRBD1	many	TGTGCCAGCAGCCACAGGGGTTCCAGCTACAATGAGCAGTTCTTC	CASSHRGSSYNEQFF
TRBJ1-5	TRBV2	.	many	TGTGCCAGCAGTGACACAGGGTCGTATCAGCCCCAGCATTTT	CASSDTGSYQPQHF
TRBJ2-3	TRBV5-1	TRBD1	many	TGCGCCAGCAGCGTACCGACAGGGAACACAGATACGCAGTATTTT	CASSVPTGNTDTQYF
TRBJ1-5	TRBV12-3/TRBV12-4	TRBD1	many	TGTGCCAGCAGTTTAGGGGGACAGGGAAGCCATCAGCCCCAGCATTTT	CASSLGGQGSHQPQHF
TRBJ2-3	TRBV29-1	TRBD2	many	TGCAGCGTTGAAGGCCGTCGGGCGGGAGAGGTAGATACGCAGTATTTT	CSVEGRRAGEVDTQYF
TRBJ2-7	TRBV12-3/TRBV12-4	.	many	TGTGCCAGCAGAAGGGCAGCGGTCTCCTACGAGCAGTACTTC	CASRRAAVSYEQYF
TRBJ1-5	TRBV28	.	many	TGTGCCAGCAGTTTAGGGGGGTTTTTCGGCAATCAGCCCCAGCATTTT	CASSLGGFFGNQPQHF
TRBJ2-5	TRBV20-1	.	many	TGCAGTGCTAGCAGGCTTAAGGGCCAAGAGACCCAGTACTTC	CSASRLKGQETQYF
TRBJ1-2	TRBV5-1	.	few	TGCGCCAGCAGCCCACCGCAGACAGGCTCCTATGGCTACACCTTC	CASSPPQTGSYGYTF
TRBJ1-2	TRBV4-2	.	many	TGTGCCAGCAGCGCCCGGGCAGACTCGAACTATGGCTACACCTTC	CASSARADSNYGYTF
TRBJ2-2	TRBV5-5	.	few	TGTGCCGCCGGGAGGAACACCGGGGAGCTGTTTTTT	CAAGRNTGELFF
TRBJ1-2	TRBV7-9	TRBD1	.	TGTGCCAGCAGGCCTACCGTGGACAGGGTCGGCTACACCTTC	CASRPTVDRVGYTF
TRBJ1-4	TRBV20-1	TRBD1	few	TGCAGTGCCACGGACAGGGGGCTCGACGAAAAACTGTTTTTT	CSATDRGLDEKLFF
TRBJ2-6	TRBV20-1	.	few	TGCAGTGCTCCCGGGCCGCCCTCTGGGGCCAACGTCCTGACTTTC	CSAPGPPSGANVLTF
TRBJ1-5	TRBV7-9	.	many	TGTGCCAGCAGCTTAGCGCGGGTTGGACAGATAAATCAGCCCCAGCATTTT	CASSLARVGQINQPQHF
TRBJ1-5	TRBV5-5	.	few	TGTGCCAGCAACAGATACACGGGACAGCCCCAGCATTTT	CASNRYTGQPQHF
TRBJ2-1	TRBV7-9	.	many	TGTGCCAGCAGCTTAGCGTCGGGGCGGGTCGGGGAGCAGTTCTTC	CASSLASGRVGEQFF
TRBJ1-2	TRBV12-3/TRBV12-4	.	many	TGTGCCAGCAGCTCCCCTGGGGCGCCATATGGCTACACCTTC	CASSSPGAPYGYTF